This T cell receptor (beta chain) was sequenced during a study of blood T cells in healthy people across ages (dated by TCRdb to the mid-2010s). Describing the broader study: In model experiments, roughly one uniquely barcoded TCR beta cDNA molecule per two T cells was captured by template switching. The study measured age-related changes in TCR beta repertoire diversity using deep sequencing normalized with unique cDNA molecular identifiers. For two donors (one aged 18 to 29 and one aged 80 or older), the study analyzed two additional independent replicas of 1 million unique cDNA reads from the same blood draw. Donors were grouped into four age groups: young (average 16 years), middle-aged (39), aged (approximately 58) and long-lived (just over 80). To avoid experimental bias, donors of different ages were randomly spread across the sequencing lanes. Broad study findings and their caveats: Bulk unsorted PBMC profiling prevented conclusive comparison of naive and antigen-experienced compartments. Donor CMV infection status was unknown, potentially confounding age-related changes in expanded clonotypes. Total diversity estimates from one million sequenced T cells were considered lower bounds and underestimates. Compared with the aged group, the long-lived group had more naive CD4+ T cells, fewer expanded clones and increased TCR diversity, a pattern suggesting age selection. Observed TCR beta diversity correlated strongly with the percentage of naive T cells measured by flow cytometry. Observed TCR beta diversity per million T cells fell roughly linearly with age, and a significant reduction was already apparent by age around 44.

V sheds 3 bases and J sheds 6 bases, leaving 10 bases between their ends. Reading from cysteine to phenylalanine, the CDR3 counts 13 amino acids. The sequence is cut down to CDR3 DNA, 39 bases in frame from base 1. In the germline V gene, CDR1 corresponds to KGHSH and CDR2 to LQKENI. Donors were 35 to 40 systemically healthy Caucasian individuals from Russia aged roughly 6 to 90 years. Each donor gave approximately 10 milliliters of peripheral blood, collected into EDTA-treated Vacutainer tubes. Ficoll-Paque density-gradient centrifugation was used to isolate PBMCs, with at least 6.5 million per sample. Total RNA, at least 5 micrograms per sample, was extracted from PBMCs with Trizol reagent. The percentages of naive CD45RAhigh/CD27high T cells were determined by flow cytometry on a PBMC aliquot from every donor. Receptor amplification or capture employed 5' RACE. Instrument on record: Illumina HiSeq 2500. A second roughly 6 to 12 cycle PCR used a sample-barcoded 5' primer and a J-beta primer mix. A unique molecular identifier was introduced onto each TCR beta cDNA molecule by a template-switch 5' adaptor carrying 12 random nucleotides. At least 2.5 million CDR3-containing paired-end reads were obtained from each sample. The Mint cDNA synthesis kit, primed by a TRBC-specific oligonucleotide, was used to synthesize first-strand cDNA from all RNA. Following uracil-DNA glycosylase treatment, all cDNA underwent a first 18-cycle PCR with the universal primers M1SS and BC2_uni_R. In the source study's methods: Normalization of each sample was performed by random selection of 1 million high-quality reads, each carrying a distinct molecular identifier. Instead of being binned into consensus sequences, reads with shared molecular identifiers were discarded. MiTCR, with a Q25 quality threshold and the strictest error-elimination algorithm, was used for CDR3 identification, clonotype clustering and error correction. Lower-bound total TCR beta diversity was estimated with a nonparametric unseen species model using Euler transformation. The public reads were quality trimmed at Q25 with fastp and then assembled into clones with MiXCR by TCRdb, keeping productive beta chains. All rows with the same CDR3 protein become a single entry with the most common DNA and genes. The V and J calls shown here were made by TCRdb, not taken from the authors' results. The sample yields about 970,000 distinct CDR3 sequences; roughly 51% were counted once. The ten biggest clones cover about a fifth of the sample.

Worth noting for this clonotype: No antigen is known for it. Within one base of it there is no much larger clone, and no base qualities were kept.

The chain is assembled from TRBV18 and TRBJ2-3; the D gene is unclear. The source material was blood. This clonotype was sampled from a woman aged 60-70 years in good health. The CDR3 has the sequence CASSPSKGDTQYF. The DNA sequence is TGTGCCAGCTCACCCTCGAAGGGCGATACGCAGTATTTT.